A single sample gave rise to the 5 T cell receptor beta chains below, sequenced in a study of regulatory T cells in long-lasting Graves disease. The time point here: persistent/refractory GD, antithyroid drugs over 5 years with positive TRAb. The TCR library used RNA extracted from PBMCs. The authors built TCR beta libraries using iRepertoire HTBI primers and Arm-PCR of CDR3 regions. One entry per CDR3 protein, called by TCRdb with MiXCR from the multiplex PCR reads. Counted here are approximately 360,000 distinct CDR3 sequences, 20% to 25% occurring once; the ten biggest clones make up 28%. The specimen was peripheral blood mononuclear cells (PBMCs), collected when the disease was refractory, from a patient treated with antithyroid drugs. Receptor source: a middle-aged woman with Graves disease.

Details on this clonotype: One end of the junction is discordant with germline, which a read error may explain. V is TRBV28 and J is TRBJ1-1; the D is unclear. The CDR3 is 16 residues long. Germline assignment: CDR1 MDHEN and CDR2 SYDVKM. This chain's CDR3 is CASGQTGRRMNTEAFF. The CDR3 nucleotides read TGTGCCAGCGGCCAGACGGGTCGTCGTATGAACACTGAAGCTTTCTTC.

This clonotype occurred many times. This chain links TRBV20-1 with TRBJ2-7; 9 bases match TRBD2. Germline CDR1 reads DFQATT; CDR2 reads SNEGSKA (reference sequence). V lost 6 bases and J lost 1; bases outside the gene matches: 10. The CDR3 runs 15 residues. This CDR3 is CSAIRVAGASYEQYF. The CDR3 nucleotides are TGCAGTGCCATAAGGGTAGCGGGAGCATCCTACGAGCAGTACTTC.

This clonotype was seen more than once but under ten times. V usage is TRBV5-1 and J usage is TRBJ2-7; possibly TRBD1 or TRBD2 for D (5 bases each). Trimming removed 2 bases from V and 0 bases from J, with 12 bases in between. The CDR3 runs 15 residues. Germline CDR1 reads SGHRS; CDR2 reads YFSETQ. CDR3 sequence: CASSFGTGLSYEQYF. DNA for the CDR3: TGCGCCAGCAGCTTCGGGACGGGGCTCTCCTACGAGCAGTACTTC.

The gene calls are TRBV18 and TRBJ2-2; perhaps D is TRBD1 or TRBD2 (5 bases each). The CDR3 sequence is 15 residues long. From germline, CDR1 is KGHSH and CDR2 LQKENI. V shed 4 bases and J shed 5 bases, with 14 bases lying between them. CDR3 coding DNA: TGTGCCAGCTCACGACGGGACGTCCGAACCGGGGAGCTGTTTTTT. Amino acid sequence: CASSRRDVRTGELFF.

This clonotype was seen only a few times. The chain couples TRBV7-9 to TRBJ1-4; D gene ambiguous. Trimming took off 5 bases at V and 3 bases at J, with 10 bases between the two ends. The CDR3 is 14 residues long. Germline CDR1 and CDR2: SEHNR and FQNEAQ (reference sequence). The CDR3 coding sequence is TGTGCCAGCAGCCCGCGGAGGGCTAATGAAAAACTGTTTTTT. It specifies CASSPRRANEKLFF.